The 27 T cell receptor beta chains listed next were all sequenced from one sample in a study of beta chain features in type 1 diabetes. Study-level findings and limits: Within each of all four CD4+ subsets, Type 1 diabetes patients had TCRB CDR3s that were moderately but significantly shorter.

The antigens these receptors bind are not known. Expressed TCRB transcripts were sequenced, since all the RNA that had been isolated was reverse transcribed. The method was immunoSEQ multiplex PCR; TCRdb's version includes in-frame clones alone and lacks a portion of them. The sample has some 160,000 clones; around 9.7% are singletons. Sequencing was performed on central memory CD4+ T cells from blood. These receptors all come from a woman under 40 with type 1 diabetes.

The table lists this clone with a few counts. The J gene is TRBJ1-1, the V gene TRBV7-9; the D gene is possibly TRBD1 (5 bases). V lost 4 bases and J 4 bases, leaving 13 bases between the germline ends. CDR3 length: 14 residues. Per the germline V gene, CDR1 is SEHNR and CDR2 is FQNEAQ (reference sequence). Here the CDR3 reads CASSSHGQGTEAFF. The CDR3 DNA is TGTGCCAGCAGCTCTCATGGGCAGGGCACTGAAGCTTTCTTT.

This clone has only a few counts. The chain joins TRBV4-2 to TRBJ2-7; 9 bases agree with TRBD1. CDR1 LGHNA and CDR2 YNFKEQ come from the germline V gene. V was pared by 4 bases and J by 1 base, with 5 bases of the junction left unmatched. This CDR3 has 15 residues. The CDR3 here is CASSPGQGRSYEQYF. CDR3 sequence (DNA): TGTGCCAGCAGCCCGGGACAGGGTAGATCCTACGAGCAGTACTTC.

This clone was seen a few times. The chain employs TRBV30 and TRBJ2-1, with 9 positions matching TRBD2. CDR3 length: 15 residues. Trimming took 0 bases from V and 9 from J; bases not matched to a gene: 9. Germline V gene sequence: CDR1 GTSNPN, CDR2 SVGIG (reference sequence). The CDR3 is CAWSVVAGEESEQFF. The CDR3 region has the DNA TGTGCCTGGAGTGTAGTAGCGGGAGAAGAAAGTGAGCAGTTCTTC.

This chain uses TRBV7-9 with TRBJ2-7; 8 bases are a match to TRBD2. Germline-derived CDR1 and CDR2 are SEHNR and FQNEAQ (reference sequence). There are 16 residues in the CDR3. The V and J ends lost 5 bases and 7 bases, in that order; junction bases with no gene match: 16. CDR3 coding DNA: TGTGCCAGCAGCACCGGACTAAGCGGGAGCGAAGAAGAGCAGTACTTC. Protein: CASSTGLSGSEEEQYF.

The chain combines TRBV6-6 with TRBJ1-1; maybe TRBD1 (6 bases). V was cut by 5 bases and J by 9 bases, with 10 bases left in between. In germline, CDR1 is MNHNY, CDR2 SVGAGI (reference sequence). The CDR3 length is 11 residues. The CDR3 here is CASSQGIKAFF. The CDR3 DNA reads TGTGCCAGCAGTCAGGGGATAAAAGCTTTCTTT.

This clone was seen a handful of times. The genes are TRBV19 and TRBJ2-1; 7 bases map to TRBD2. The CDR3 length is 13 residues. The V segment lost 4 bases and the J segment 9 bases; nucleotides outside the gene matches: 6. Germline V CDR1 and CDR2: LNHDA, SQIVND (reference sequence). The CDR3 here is CASSSGSGGEQFF. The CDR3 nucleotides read TGTGCCAGTAGTAGCGGGAGTGGTGGTGAGCAGTTCTTC.

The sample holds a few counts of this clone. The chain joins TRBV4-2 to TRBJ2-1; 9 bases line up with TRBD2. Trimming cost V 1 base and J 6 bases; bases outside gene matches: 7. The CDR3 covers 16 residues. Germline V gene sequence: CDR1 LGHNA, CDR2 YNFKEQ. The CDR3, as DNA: TGTGCCAGCAGCCAAGTTGGGACTAGCACCTCCAATGAGCAGTTCTTC. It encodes CASSQVGTSTSNEQFF.

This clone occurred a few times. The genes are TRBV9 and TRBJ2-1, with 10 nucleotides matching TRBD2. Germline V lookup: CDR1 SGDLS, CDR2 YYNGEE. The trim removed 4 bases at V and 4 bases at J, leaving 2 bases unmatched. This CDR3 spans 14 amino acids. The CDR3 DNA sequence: TGTGCCAGCAGCCCTAGCGGGGGTTACAATGAGCAGTTCTTC. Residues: CASSPSGGYNEQFF. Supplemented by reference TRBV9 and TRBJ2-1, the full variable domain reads DSGVTQTPKHLITATGQRVTLRCSPRSGDLSVYWYQQSLDQGLQFLIQYYNGEERAKGNILERFSAQQFPDLHSELNLSSLELGDSALYFCASSPSGGYNEQFFGPGTRLTVL.

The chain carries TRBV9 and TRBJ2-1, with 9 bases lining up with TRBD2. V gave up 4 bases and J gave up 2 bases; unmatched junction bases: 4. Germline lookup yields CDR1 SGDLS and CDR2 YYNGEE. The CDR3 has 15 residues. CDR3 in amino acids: CASSQERGAYNEQFF. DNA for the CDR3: TGTGCCAGCAGCCAGGAGCGGGGGGCCTACAATGAGCAGTTCTTC.

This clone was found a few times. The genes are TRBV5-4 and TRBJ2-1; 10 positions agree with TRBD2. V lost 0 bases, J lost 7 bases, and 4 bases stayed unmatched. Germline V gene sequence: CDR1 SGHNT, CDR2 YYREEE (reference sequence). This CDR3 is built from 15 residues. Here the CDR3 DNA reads TGTGCCAGCAGCTTGGCTAGCGGGGGCGAAAATGAGCAGTTCTTC. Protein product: CASSLASGGENEQFF.

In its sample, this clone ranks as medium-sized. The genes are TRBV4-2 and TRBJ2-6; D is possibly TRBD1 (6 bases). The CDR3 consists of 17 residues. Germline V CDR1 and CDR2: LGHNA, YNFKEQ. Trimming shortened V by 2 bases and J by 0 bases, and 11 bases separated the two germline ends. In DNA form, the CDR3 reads TGTGCCAGCAGCCAACGCCGGACAGCCTCTGGGGCCAACGTCCTGACTTTC. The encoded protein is CASSQRRTASGANVLTF.

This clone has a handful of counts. CDR3 residues: CASSPLPGLGHEQFF. The CDR3 DNA follows: TGTGCCAGCAGCCCCCTACCCGGACTAGGCCATGAGCAGTTCTTC. J is TRBJ2-1 and V is TRBV7-2, with TRBD2 matching over 7 bases. Germline V gives CDR1 SGHTA, CDR2 FQGNSA. CDR3 length equals 15 residues. Unmatched junction bases numbered 12, after V lost 5 bases and J lost 8 bases.

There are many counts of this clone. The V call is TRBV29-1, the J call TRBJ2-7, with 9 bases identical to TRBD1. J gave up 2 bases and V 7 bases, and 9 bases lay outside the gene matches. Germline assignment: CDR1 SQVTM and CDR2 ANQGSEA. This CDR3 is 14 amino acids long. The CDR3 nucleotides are TGCAGCGCTGACCGTGGGACAGGGACCTACGAGCAGTACTTC. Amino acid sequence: CSADRGTGTYEQYF.

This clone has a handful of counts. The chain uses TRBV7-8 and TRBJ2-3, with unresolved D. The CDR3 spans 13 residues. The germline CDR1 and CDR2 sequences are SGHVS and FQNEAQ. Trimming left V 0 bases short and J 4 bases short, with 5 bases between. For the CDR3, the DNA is TGTGCCAGCAGCTTAGCGTCCGCAGATACGCAGTATTTT. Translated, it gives CASSLASADTQYF. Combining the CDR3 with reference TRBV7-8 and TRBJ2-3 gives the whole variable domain GAGVSQSPRYKVAKRGQDVALRCDPISGHVSLFWYQQALGQGPEFLTYFQNEAQLDKSGLPSDRFFAERPEGSVSTLKIQRTQQEDSAVYLCASSLASADTQYFGPGTRLTVL.

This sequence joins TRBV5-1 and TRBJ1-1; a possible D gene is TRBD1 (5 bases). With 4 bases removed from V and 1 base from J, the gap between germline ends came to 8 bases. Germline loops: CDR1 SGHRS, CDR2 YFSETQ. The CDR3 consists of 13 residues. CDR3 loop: CASSKGENTEAFF. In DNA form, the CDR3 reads TGCGCCAGCAGCAAAGGGGAGAACACTGAAGCTTTCTTT. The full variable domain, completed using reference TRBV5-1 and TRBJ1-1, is KAGVTQTPRYLIKTRGQQVTLSCSPISGHRSVSWYQQTPGQGLQFLFEYFSETQRNKGNFPGRFSGRQFSNSRSEMNVSTLELGDSALYLCASSKGENTEAFFGQGTRLTVV.

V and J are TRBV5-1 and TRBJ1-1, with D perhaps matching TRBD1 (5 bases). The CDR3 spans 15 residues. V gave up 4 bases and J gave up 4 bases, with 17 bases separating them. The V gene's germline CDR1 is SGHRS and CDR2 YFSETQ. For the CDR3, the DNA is TGCGCCAGCAGCCTCAGGGATAAAGGGTCCACTGAAGCTTTCTTT. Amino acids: CASSLRDKGSTEAFF. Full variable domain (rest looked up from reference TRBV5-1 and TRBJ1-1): KAGVTQTPRYLIKTRGQQVTLSCSPISGHRSVSWYQQTPGQGLQFLFEYFSETQRNKGNFPGRFSGRQFSNSRSEMNVSTLELGDSALYLCASSLRDKGSTEAFFGQGTRLTVV.

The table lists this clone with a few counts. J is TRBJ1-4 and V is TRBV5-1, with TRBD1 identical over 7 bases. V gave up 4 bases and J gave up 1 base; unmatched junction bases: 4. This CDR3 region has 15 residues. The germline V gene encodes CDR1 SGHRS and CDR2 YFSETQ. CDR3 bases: TGCGCCAGCAGCACAACAGGGGAAACTAATGAAAAACTGTTTTTT. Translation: CASSTTGETNEKLFF.

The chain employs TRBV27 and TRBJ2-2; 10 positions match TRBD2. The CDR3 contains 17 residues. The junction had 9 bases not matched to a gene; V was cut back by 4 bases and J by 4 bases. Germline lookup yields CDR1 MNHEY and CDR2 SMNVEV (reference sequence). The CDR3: CASSSFGLADLTGELFF. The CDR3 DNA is TGTGCCAGCAGTTCTTTCGGACTAGCGGATCTCACCGGGGAGCTGTTTTTT.

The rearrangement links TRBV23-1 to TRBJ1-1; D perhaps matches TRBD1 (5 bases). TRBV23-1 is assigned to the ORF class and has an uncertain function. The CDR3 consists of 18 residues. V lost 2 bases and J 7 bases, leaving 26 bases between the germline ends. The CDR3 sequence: CASSQDRPTAHPHVEAFF. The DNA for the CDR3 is TGCGCCAGCAGTCAAGATAGGCCGACAGCGCACCCCCATGTTGAAGCTTTCTTT.

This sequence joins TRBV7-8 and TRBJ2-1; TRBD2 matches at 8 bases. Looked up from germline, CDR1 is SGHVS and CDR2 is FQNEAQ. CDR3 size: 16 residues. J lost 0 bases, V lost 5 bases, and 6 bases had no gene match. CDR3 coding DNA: TGTGCCAGCAGCCCCCGGGGGGGGACCTCCTACAATGAGCAGTTCTTC. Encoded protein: CASSPRGGTSYNEQFF.

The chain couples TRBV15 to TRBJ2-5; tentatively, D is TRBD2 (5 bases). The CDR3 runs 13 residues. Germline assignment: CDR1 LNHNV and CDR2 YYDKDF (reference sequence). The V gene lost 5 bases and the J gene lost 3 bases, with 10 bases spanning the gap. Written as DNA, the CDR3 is TGTGCCACCAGCCCCGGGGTTAAAGAGACCCAGTACTTC. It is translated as CATSPGVKETQYF.

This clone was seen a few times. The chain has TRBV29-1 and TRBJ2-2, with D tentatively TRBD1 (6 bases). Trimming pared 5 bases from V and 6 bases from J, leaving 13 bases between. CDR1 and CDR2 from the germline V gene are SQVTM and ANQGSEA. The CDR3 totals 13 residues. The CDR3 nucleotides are TGCAGCGTTCGCAACAGGGTCGCCGGGGAGCTGTTTTTT. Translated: CSVRNRVAGELFF.

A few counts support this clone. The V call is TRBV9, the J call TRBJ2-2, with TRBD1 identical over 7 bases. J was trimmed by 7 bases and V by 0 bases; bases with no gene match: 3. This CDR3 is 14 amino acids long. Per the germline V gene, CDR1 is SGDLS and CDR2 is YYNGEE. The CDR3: CASSVVQGIGELFF. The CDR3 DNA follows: TGTGCCAGCAGCGTAGTACAGGGGATCGGGGAGCTGTTTTTT.

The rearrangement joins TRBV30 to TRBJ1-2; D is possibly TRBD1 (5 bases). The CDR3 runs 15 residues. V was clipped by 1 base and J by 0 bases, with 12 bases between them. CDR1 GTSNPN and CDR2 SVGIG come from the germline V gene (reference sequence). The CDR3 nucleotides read TGTGCCTGGAGTGATCCCGGGACTTCTAACTATGGCTACACCTTC. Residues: CAWSDPGTSNYGYTF.

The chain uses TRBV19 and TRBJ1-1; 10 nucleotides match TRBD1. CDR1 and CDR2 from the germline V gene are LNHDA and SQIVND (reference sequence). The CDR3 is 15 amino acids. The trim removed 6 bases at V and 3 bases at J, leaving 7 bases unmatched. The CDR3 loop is CASRDRGLLDTEAFF. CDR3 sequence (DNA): TGTGCCAGTAGAGACAGGGGGCTATTGGACACTGAAGCTTTCTTT.

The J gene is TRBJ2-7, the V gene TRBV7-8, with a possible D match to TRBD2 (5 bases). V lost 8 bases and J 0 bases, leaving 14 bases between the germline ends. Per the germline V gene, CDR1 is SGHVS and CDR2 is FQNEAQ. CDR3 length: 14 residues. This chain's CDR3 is CASGRGRVSYEQYF. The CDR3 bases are TGTGCCAGCGGCCGGGGTAGGGTCTCCTACGAGCAGTACTTC.

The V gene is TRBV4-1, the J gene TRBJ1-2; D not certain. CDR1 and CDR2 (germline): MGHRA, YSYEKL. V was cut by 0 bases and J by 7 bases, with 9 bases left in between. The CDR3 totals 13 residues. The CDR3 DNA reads TGCGCCAGCAGCCAAGATTCAAGAGGTGGCTACACCTTC. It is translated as CASSQDSRGGYTF.